The 17 T cell receptor beta chains presented below share a single source sample, sequenced in a study of T cells in localized non-small cell lung cancer. Sequenced by immunoSEQ multiplex PCR; TCRdb stores in-frame clones only, minus some. The profile shows 5,500 to 7,500 clones, approximately 86% of them singletons. Sequenced here: peripheral blood, sampled before any cancer treatment. The source of these receptors is a male donor older than 55 with stage I lung adenocarcinoma.

The chain carries TRBV19 and TRBJ2-2; D possibly uses TRBD1 or TRBD2 (6 bases each). From germline, CDR1 is LNHDA and CDR2 SQIVND (reference sequence). V lost 5 bases and J 4 bases, leaving 11 bases between the germline ends. This CDR3 spans 14 amino acids. CDR3 nucleotides: TGTGCCAGTAGTCTGGGGGGCGGCACCGGGGAGCTGTTTTTT. Its protein product is CASSLGGGTGELFF.

This chain links TRBV5-1 with TRBJ2-2, with a possible D match to TRBD2 (5 bases). The CDR3 runs 14 residues. Trimming removed 0 bases from V and 6 bases from J, with 9 bases in between. Germline V gene sequence: CDR1 SGHRS, CDR2 YFSETQ. This CDR3 is CASSLAVRAGELFF. CDR3 bases: TGCGCCAGCAGCTTGGCCGTGCGGGCCGGGGAGCTGTTTTTT.

This clone was recorded only once. The chain combines TRBV5-4 with TRBJ1-4, with 7 bases aligning to TRBD1. The CDR3 totals 20 residues. Germline V gene data show CDR1 as SGHNT and CDR2 as YYREEE (reference sequence). Germline trimming cut 4 bases from V and 8 bases from J; bases unmatched to any gene: 26. The CDR3 loop reads CASSPNLTRDRNLLREKLFF. The DNA of the CDR3 is TGTGCCAGCAGCCCCAATCTCACCCGGGACAGAAATTTATTGAGGGAAAAACTGTTTTTT.

The chain joins TRBV5-3 to TRBJ1-5; a possible D gene is TRBD1 (6 bases). TRBV5-3 is recorded as an ORF, its role being uncertain. The CDR3 runs to 16 residues. V dropped 0 bases and J dropped 7 bases, with 17 bases sitting between them. The CDR3 is CARSLAGEEGWQPQHF. The CDR3 DNA reads TGTGCCAGAAGCTTGGCAGGGGAGGAAGGATGGCAGCCCCAGCATTTT.

V is TRBV5-1 and J is TRBJ2-1, with D possibly being TRBD2 (5 bases). The V gene lost 4 bases and the J gene lost 10 bases, with 15 bases spanning the gap. The length of the CDR3 is 13 residues. Germline CDR1 is SGHRS and CDR2 is YFSETQ. Here the CDR3 DNA reads TGCGCCAGCAGCCCCGGTGGAGGTTACGAGCAGTTCTTC. Residues: CASSPGGGYEQFF. Full variable domain (rest looked up from reference TRBV5-1 and TRBJ2-1): KAGVTQTPRYLIKTRGQQVTLSCSPISGHRSVSWYQQTPGQGLQFLFEYFSETQRNKGNFPGRFSGRQFSNSRSEMNVSTLELGDSALYLCASSPGGGYEQFFGPGTRLTVL.

As to this clone: At one of its ends the junction is not consistent with the germline gene, which may arise from a read error. V is TRBV27 and J is TRBJ1-1; D gene unclear. The CDR3 contains 14 residues. Looked up from germline, CDR1 is MNHEY and CDR2 is SMNVEV (reference sequence). CDR3 coding DNA: TGTGCCAGCAGTTTTCAGTCTGGGAACACTGGAGCTTTCTTT. Residues: CASSFQSGNTGAFF.

V usage is TRBV27 and J usage is TRBJ2-5; D ambiguous. Germline loops: CDR1 MNHEY, CDR2 SMNVEV (reference sequence). V shed 9 bases and J shed 5 bases, with 16 bases lying between them. The CDR3 runs 13 residues. The CDR3 loop reads CASRASRVETQYF. CDR3 in DNA: TGTGCCAGTCGGGCTAGTCGGGTTGAGACCCAGTACTTC.

The chain combines TRBV6-1 with TRBJ2-4; D may correspond to TRBD1 or TRBD2 (5 bases each). The CDR3 length is 14 residues. The V gene lost 2 bases and the J gene lost 5 bases, with 10 bases spanning the gap. The germline CDR1 and CDR2 sequences are MNHNS and SASEGT. The CDR3 DNA is TGTGCCAGCAGTGAAATGAGGGGACAAAACATTCAGTACTTC. Translated, it gives CASSEMRGQNIQYF.

The chain combines TRBV6-6 with TRBJ1-1; D may be TRBD1 (6 bases). The CDR3 sequence is 11 residues long. V was clipped by 7 bases and J by 11 bases, with 14 bases between them. Germline CDR1 and CDR2: MNHNY and SVGAGI (reference sequence). Here the CDR3 reads CASTSGRGAFF. The DNA for the CDR3 is TGTGCCAGCACCTCGGGAAGGGGGGCTTTCTTT.

CDR3 DNA sequence: TGTGCCAGCAGCTTAGAGGCTAGCGTGATAGATACGCAGTATTTT. This gives the protein CASSLEASVIDTQYF. The V and J genes are TRBV7-8 and TRBJ2-3, with D perhaps TRBD2 (6 bases). CDR1 SGHVS and CDR2 FQNEAQ come from the germline V gene. The CDR3 has 15 amino acids. V lost 1 base and J 5 bases, leaving 13 bases between the germline ends.

V gene TRBV2 combines with J gene TRBJ2-3; 11 nucleotides line up with TRBD2. Per the germline V gene, CDR1 is SNHLY and CDR2 is FYNNEI. The CDR3 sequence is 16 residues long. Trimming at V came to 4 bases and at J to 5 bases, leaving 8 bases not matched to a gene. The DNA of the CDR3 is TGTGCCAGCAGTGTAAATAGCGGGAGGGGGGGAGATACGCAGTATTTT. Protein: CASSVNSGRGGDTQYF.

V is TRBV7-3 and J is TRBJ2-4, with 13 positions matching TRBD2. CDR1 and CDR2 from the germline V gene are SGHTA and FQGTGA. This CDR3 is 15 amino acids long. The ends lost 5 bases at V and 9 bases at J; junction bases unmatched: 7. This CDR3 reads CASSPGTSGVGIQYF. DNA of the CDR3: TGTGCCAGCAGCCCAGGGACTAGCGGGGTCGGCATTCAGTACTTC.

V is TRBV9 and J is TRBJ2-3, with TRBD1 matching 8 bases. This CDR3 is built from 16 residues. The germline V gene encodes CDR1 SGDLS and CDR2 YYNGEE. V was clipped by 0 bases and J by 3 bases; unmatched bases: 6. CDR3 bases: TGTGCCAGCAGCGTAGGACTCAGGGGGCTTACAGATACGCAGTATTTT. This codes for CASSVGLRGLTDTQYF.

The genes are TRBV14 and TRBJ1-2, with D perhaps matching TRBD1 (5 bases). This CDR3 has 13 residues. Germline CDR1 reads SGHDN; CDR2 reads FVKESK. V dropped 4 bases and J dropped 8 bases, with 14 bases sitting between them. The CDR3 DNA sequence: TGTGCCAGCAGCCTTCAGGGAACCGGGGGCTACACCTTC. Protein product: CASSLQGTGGYTF.

J is TRBJ1-1 and V is TRBV27; D remains unclear. Germline CDR1 reads MNHEY; CDR2 reads SMNVEV (reference sequence). V dropped 0 bases and J dropped 4 bases, with 12 bases sitting between them. This CDR3 is 15 amino acids long. The CDR3 spells CASSLSASSSTEAFF. CDR3 nucleotides: TGTGCCAGCAGTTTATCTGCTTCATCATCCACTGAAGCTTTCTTT.

This clone has a single count. This rearrangement joins TRBV2 to TRBJ1-4; no clear D. The CDR3 length is 14 residues. V lost 5 bases to trimming and J lost 4 bases, with 11 bases between them. Per germline, CDR1 SNHLY and CDR2 FYNNEI. DNA for the CDR3: TGTGCCAGCAGTCTTCGGGCCGATAATGAAAAACTGTTTTTT. As protein: CASSLRADNEKLFF.

The genes are TRBV4-2 and TRBJ1-5, with D uncertain. CDR1 is LGHNA and CDR2 is YNFKEQ in the germline V gene. Trimming left V 0 bases short and J 9 bases short, with 15 bases between. The CDR3 runs 15 residues. The CDR3 is CASSQDDGSVGPQHF. CDR3 nucleotide sequence: TGTGCCAGCAGCCAAGACGACGGGTCGGTAGGGCCCCAGCATTTT.